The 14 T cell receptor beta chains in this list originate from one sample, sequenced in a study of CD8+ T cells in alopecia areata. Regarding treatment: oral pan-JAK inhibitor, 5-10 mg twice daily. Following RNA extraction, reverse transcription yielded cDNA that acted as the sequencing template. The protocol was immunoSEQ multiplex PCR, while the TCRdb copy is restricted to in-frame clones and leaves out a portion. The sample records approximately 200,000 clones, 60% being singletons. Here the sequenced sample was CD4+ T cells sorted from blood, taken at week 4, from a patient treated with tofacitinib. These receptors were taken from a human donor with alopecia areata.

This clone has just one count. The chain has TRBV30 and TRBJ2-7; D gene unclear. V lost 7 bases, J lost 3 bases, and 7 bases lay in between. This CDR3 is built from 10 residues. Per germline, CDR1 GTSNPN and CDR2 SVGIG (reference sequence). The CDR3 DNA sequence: TGTGCCTTCAAGCGCTACGAGCAGTACTTC. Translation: CAFKRYEQYF.

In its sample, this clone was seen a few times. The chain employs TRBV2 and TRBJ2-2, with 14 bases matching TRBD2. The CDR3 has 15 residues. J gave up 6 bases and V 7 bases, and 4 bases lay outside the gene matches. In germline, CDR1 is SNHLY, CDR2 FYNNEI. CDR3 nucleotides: TGTGCCAGCACCCCGGGACTAGCGGGAGCCGGGGAGCTGTTTTTT. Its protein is CASTPGLAGAGELFF.

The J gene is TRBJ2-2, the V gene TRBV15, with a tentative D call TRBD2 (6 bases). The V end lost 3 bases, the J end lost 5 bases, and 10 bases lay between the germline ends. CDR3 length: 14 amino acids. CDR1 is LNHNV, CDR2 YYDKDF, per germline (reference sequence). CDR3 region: CATSRGRGTGELFF. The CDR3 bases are TGTGCCACCAGCAGGGGCCGGGGGACCGGGGAGCTGTTTTTT.

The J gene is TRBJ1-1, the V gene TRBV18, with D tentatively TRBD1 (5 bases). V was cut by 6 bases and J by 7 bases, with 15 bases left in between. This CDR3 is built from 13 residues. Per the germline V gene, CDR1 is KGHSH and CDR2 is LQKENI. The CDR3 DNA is TGTGCCAGCTCGGCAGGGATCACCCTTGAAGCTTTCTTT. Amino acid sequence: CASSAGITLEAFF.

This CDR3 is CASSQRGPVVAGELFF. Here the CDR3 DNA reads TGTGCCAGCAGCCAAAGGGGGCCGGTAGTCGCCGGGGAGCTGTTTTTT. The chain carries TRBV7-6 and TRBJ2-2; 7 nucleotides align to TRBD1. CDR1 and CDR2 from the germline V gene are SGHVS and FNYEAQ. This CDR3 region has 16 residues. V lost 5 bases to trimming and J lost 6 bases; unmatched junction nucleotides: 12.

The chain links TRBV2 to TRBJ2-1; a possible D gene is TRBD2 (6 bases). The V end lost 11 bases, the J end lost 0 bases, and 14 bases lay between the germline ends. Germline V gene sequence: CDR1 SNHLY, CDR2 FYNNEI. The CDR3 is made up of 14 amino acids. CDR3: CAGAGRTSYNEQFF. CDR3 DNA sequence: TGTGCCGGAGCAGGGAGGACCTCCTACAATGAGCAGTTCTTC.

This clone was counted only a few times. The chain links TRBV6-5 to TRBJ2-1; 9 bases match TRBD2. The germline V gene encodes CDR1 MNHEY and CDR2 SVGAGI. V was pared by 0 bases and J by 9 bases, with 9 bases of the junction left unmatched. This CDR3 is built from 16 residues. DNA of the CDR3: TGTGCCAGCAGTTACTCTGCCCTAGCGGGATTCGGTGAGCAGTTCTTC. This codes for CASSYSALAGFGEQFF.

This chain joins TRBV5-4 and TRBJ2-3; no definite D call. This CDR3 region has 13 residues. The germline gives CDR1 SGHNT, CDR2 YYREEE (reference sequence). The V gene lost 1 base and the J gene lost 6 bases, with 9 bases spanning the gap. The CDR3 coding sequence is TGTGCCAGCAGCTTGCGTGGTATGGATACGCAGTATTTT. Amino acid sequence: CASSLRGMDTQYF.

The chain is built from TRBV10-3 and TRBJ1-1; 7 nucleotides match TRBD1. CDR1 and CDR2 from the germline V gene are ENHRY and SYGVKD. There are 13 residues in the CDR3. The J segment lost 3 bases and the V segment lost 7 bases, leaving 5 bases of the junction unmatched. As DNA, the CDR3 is TGTGCCATCAAACTGGGACAGTACACTGAAGCTTTCTTT. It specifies CAIKLGQYTEAFF.

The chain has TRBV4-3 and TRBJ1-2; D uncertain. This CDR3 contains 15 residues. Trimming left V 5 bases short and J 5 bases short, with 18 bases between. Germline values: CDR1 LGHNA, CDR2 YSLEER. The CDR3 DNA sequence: TGCGCCAGCAGCTCCCGTGCCGACGGACTATATGGCTACACCTTC. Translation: CASSSRADGLYGYTF.

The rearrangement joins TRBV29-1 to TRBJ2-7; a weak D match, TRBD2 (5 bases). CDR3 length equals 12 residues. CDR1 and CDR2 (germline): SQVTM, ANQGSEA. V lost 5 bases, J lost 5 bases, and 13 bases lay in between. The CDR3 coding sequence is TGCAGCGTTTTGGGATCCGGGGACGAGCAGTACTTC. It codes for CSVLGSGDEQYF.

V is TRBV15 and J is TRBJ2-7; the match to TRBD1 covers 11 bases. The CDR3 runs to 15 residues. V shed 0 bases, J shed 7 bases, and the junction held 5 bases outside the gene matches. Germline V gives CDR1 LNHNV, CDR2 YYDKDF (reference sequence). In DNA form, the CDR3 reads TGTGCCACCAGCAGAGAGGACAGGGGGCTCGGGGAGCAGTACTTC. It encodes CATSREDRGLGEQYF.

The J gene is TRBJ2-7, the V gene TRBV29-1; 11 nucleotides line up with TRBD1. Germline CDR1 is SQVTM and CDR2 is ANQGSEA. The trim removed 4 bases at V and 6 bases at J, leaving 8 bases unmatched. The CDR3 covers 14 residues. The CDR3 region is CSVVAGTGGPEQYF. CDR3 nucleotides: TGCAGCGTTGTAGCCGGGACAGGGGGTCCCGAGCAGTACTTC.

The CDR3 loop is CASSSPPTSGKQFF. The DNA for the CDR3 is TGTGCCAGCAGTTCGCCTCCGACTAGCGGAAAGCAGTTCTTC. The gene calls are TRBV6-6 and TRBJ2-1, with TRBD2 matching 9 bases. Germline V gives CDR1 MNHNY, CDR2 SVGAGI (reference sequence). CDR3 length: 14 residues. With 4 bases clipped from V and 11 bases from J, the junction kept 9 bases outside the gene matches.